Presented here are 11 T cell receptor beta chains from one specimen sequenced in a study. MiXCR was run by TCRdb on the 5' RACE reads, yielding one entry per CDR3 protein. The table shows about 57,000 distinct CDR3 sequences, with 28% occurring only once. Source material: tumor-infiltrating memory CD4+ T cells sorted from the breast tumor. Subset: memory CD4+ T cells, CD4+CD45RO+CD25-. Receptor source: a female donor with breast cancer.

This clonotype was counted ten times or more. The V and J genes are TRBV5-1 and TRBJ1-2; D uncertain. The CDR3 consists of 13 residues. Germline V gene sequence: CDR1 SGHRS, CDR2 YFSETQ. The V and J ends lost 0 bases and 6 bases respectively, with 9 bases between them. The CDR3 reads CASSLDGRNGYTF. For the CDR3, the DNA is TGCGCCAGCAGCTTGGACGGTCGGAATGGCTACACCTTC. Together with reference TRBV5-1 and TRBJ1-2, the CDR3 gives the full variable domain: KAGVTQTPRYLIKTRGQQVTLSCSPISGHRSVSWYQQTPGQGLQFLFEYFSETQRNKGNFPGRFSGRQFSNSRSEMNVSTLELGDSALYLCASSLDGRNGYTFGSGTRLTVV.

This clonotype was recorded only once. Compared with germline, one end of the junction differs, possibly owing to a read error. This chain connects TRBV6-2 or TRBV6-3 to TRBJ2-2; D unresolved. Germline values: CDR1 MNHEY, CDR2 SVGEGT. The CDR3 runs 14 residues. CDR3 nucleotide sequence: TGTGCCAGCAGTTGGAGACCGAACACCGAGGAGCTGTTTTTT. Its translation is CASSWRPNTEELFF.

This chain links TRBV7-8 with TRBJ2-3; 8 bases agree with TRBD2. The germline gives CDR1 SGHVS, CDR2 FQNEAQ. The CDR3 has 14 residues. V gave up 6 bases and J gave up 2 bases; unmatched junction bases: 4. In nucleotides, the CDR3 is TGTGCCAGCAGTGGACTAGCTTACACAGATACGCAGTATTTT. Translation: CASSGLAYTDTQYF. Full variable domain (outside the CDR3, taken from reference TRBV7-8 and TRBJ2-3): GAGVSQSPRYKVAKRGQDVALRCDPISGHVSLFWYQQALGQGPEFLTYFQNEAQLDKSGLPSDRFFAERPEGSVSTLKIQRTQQEDSAVYLCASSGLAYTDTQYFGPGTRLTVL.

The chain combines TRBV11-2 with TRBJ2-1; D is undetermined. Trimming pared 0 bases from V and 7 bases from J, leaving 7 bases between. The CDR3 runs 13 residues. CDR1 and CDR2 from the germline V gene are SGHAT and FQNNGV. The CDR3 coding sequence is TGTGCCAGCAGCTTAGATACGGCTAATGAGCAGTTCTTC. Protein: CASSLDTANEQFF. The variable domain in full, with the rest retrieved from reference TRBV11-2 and TRBJ2-1, is EAGVAQSPRYKIIEKRQSVAFWCNPISGHATLYWYQQILGQGPKLLIQFQNNGVVDDSQLPKDRFSAERLKGVDSTLKIQPAKLEDSAVYLCASSLDTANEQFFGPGTRLTVL.

This sequence joins TRBV20-1 and TRBJ1-2; weak D call: TRBD1 (5 bases). Germline V gene data show CDR1 as DFQATT and CDR2 as SNEGSKA (reference sequence). The CDR3 length is 14 residues. With 2 bases removed from V and 4 bases from J, the gap between germline ends came to 14 bases. CDR3 loop: CSARRVGLLYGYTF. In DNA form, the CDR3 reads TGCAGTGCTAGACGTGTGGGGCTCCTCTATGGCTACACCTTC.

The chain combines TRBV20-1 with TRBJ2-7; maybe TRBD2 (6 bases). CDR1 DFQATT and CDR2 SNEGSKA come from the germline V gene (reference sequence). The CDR3 totals 15 residues. Trimming took 2 bases from V and 7 from J, leaving 21 bases between them. CDR3 region: CSARPHGSGLREQYF. DNA of the CDR3: TGCAGTGCTAGACCCCACGGGAGTGGACTACGGGAGCAGTACTTC.

To note about this clonotype: Given a much more abundant clone one base away, this may be a read error. This rearrangement joins TRBV4-3 to TRBJ1-1, with D possibly TRBD1 on 6 matching bases. This CDR3 has 14 residues. Germline loops: CDR1 LGHNA, CDR2 YSLEER. The CDR3: CASSQEPGATEASF. CDR3 bases: TGCGCCAGCAGCCAAGAACCGGGGGCGACTGAAGCTTCCTTT.

As to this clonotype: With a much larger clone just one base away, this may be a read error. V gene TRBV6-2 or TRBV6-3 combines with J gene TRBJ1-1, with D possibly being TRBD1 (5 bases). Trimming took 6 bases from V and 8 from J, leaving 13 bases between them. This CDR3 region has 12 residues. Germline CDR1 is MNHEY and CDR2 is SVGEGT. The CDR3 protein is CASSSTVYEAFF. CDR3 bases: TGTGCCAGCAGCTCGACAGTGTACGAAGCTTTCTTT.

This clonotype was counted only a few times. The V call is TRBV7-9, the J call TRBJ1-6; no clear D. Trimming took off 1 base at V and 9 bases at J, with 7 bases between the two ends. This CDR3 has 13 residues. CDR1 and CDR2 from the germline V gene are SEHNR and FQNEAQ (reference sequence). The CDR3 spells CASSLGAVSPLHF. The CDR3 bases are TGTGCCAGCAGCTTAGGGGCCGTTTCACCCCTCCACTTT. Full variable domain (rest looked up from reference TRBV7-9 and TRBJ1-6): DTGVSQNPRHKITKRGQNVTFRCDPISEHNRLYWYRQTLGQGPEFLTYFQNEAQLEKSRLLSDRFSAERPKGSFSTLEIQRTEQGDSAMYLCASSLGAVSPLHFGNGTRLTVT.

This clonotype was counted ten times or more. The genes are TRBV6-2 or TRBV6-3 and TRBJ1-1; D call uncertain. The germline V gene encodes CDR1 MNHEY and CDR2 SVGEGT. The CDR3 length is 11 residues. Trimming removed 8 bases at V and 10 bases at J, with 14 bases between. CDR3 nucleotides: TGTGCCAGCCTAGATCACAATATAGCTTTCTTT. It yields the protein CASLDHNIAFF.

This clonotype showed up just a few times. This chain links TRBV7-9 with TRBJ2-7; 9 positions agree with TRBD2. With 5 bases clipped from V and 1 base from J, the junction kept 3 bases outside the gene matches. This CDR3 region has 14 residues. Germline V gives CDR1 SEHNR, CDR2 FQNEAQ (reference sequence). The CDR3 DNA reads TGTGCCAGCAGCCCGACTAGCGGTTCCTACGAGCAGTACTTC. Its protein is CASSPTSGSYEQYF.